This T cell receptor beta chain was recorded in a study of identical twins. Study-wide results and limits: Model-predicted out-of-frame TCR alpha sharing fell below observed values in monozygotic twins.

Turning to this clonotype: Its antigen is unidentified.

The CDR3 sequence is 17 residues long. Losses at the gene ends were 4 bases for V and 2 bases for J; bases not matched to a gene: 11. The germline CDR1 and CDR2 sequences are MNHEY and SVGAGI. Template switching created a universal primer site, and the cDNA included unique molecular identifiers. TCRdb called the 5' RACE reads again in MiXCR, with one record for every CDR3 protein. The sample lists fewer than 900,000 distinct CDR3 sequences, over 15% occurring once. The sample was also reused in another study, on T cells expressing NK-cell markers. That study adds: Cells sorted as CD3+CD56+NKG2C+, CD3+CD56+NKG2C- and CD3+CD56-NKG2C+ T cells supplied the TCR beta repertoires. In several experiments, an anti-gamma-delta TCR antibody restricted sorting to alpha-beta TCR T cells.

The chain employs TRBV6-5 and TRBJ2-3, with 8 bases identical to TRBD2. The specimen was PBMCs. This receptor was taken from a woman aged 18-30 years in good health. CDR3 coding DNA: TGTGCCAGCAGTTCCCTCCCAGCGGGAGTTTACACAGATACGCAGTATTTT. It encodes CASSSLPAGVYTDTQYF.